This T cell receptor (beta chain) appears in the sequencing data of a study of blood T cell repertoires in COVID-19. The CDR3 has 13 residues. V lost 5 bases to trimming and J lost 5 bases; unmatched junction nucleotides: 2. Germline CDR1 is LNHDA and CDR2 is SQIVND (reference sequence). Recruitment covered about two dozen US areas and drew participants whose ages spanned roughly 18 to 90 years. Per the authors' pipeline: Cell counts per sample came from amplifying reference gene primers. TCRdb keeps only in-frame clones here, not all; method: immunoSEQ multiplex PCR. From that table come the V and J calls and clone size; the DNA was used to work out D and trimming. The repertoire includes roughly 160,000 clones, 82% of them detected once, and approximately 11% sits in the top ten.

This receptor was taken from a man aged 50 or older who had recovered from COVID-19. Sequenced input: PBMCs or T cells enriched from blood (not recorded which). V usage is TRBV19 and J usage is TRBJ1-1; TRBD1 aligns across 10 bases. The CDR3 DNA reads as TGTGCCAGTAGTGACAGGGGGCGAACTGAAGCTTTCTTT. Translation: CASSDRGRTEAFF.